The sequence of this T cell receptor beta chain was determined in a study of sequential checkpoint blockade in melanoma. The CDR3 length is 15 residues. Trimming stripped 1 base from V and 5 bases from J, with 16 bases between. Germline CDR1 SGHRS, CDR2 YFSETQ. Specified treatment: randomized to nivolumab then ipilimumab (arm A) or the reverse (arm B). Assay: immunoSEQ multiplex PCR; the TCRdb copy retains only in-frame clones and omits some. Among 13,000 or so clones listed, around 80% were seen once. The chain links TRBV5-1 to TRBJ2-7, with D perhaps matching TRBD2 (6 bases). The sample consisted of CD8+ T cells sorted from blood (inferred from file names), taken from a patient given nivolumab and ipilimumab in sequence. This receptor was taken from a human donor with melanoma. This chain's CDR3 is CASSLRGFPNHEQYF. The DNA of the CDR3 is TGCGCCAGCAGCTTGCGGGGGTTTCCCAACCACGAGCAGTACTTC.